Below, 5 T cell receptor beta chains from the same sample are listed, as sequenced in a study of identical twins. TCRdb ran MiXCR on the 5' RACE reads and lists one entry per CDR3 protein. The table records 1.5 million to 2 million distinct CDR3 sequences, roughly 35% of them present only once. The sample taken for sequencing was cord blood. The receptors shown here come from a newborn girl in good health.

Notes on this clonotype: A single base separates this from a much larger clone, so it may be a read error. The CDR3 region is CASSYKGGYNEQYF. The CDR3 bases are TGTGCCAGCAGTTACAAGGGGGGATACAATGAGCAGTACTTC. The V gene is TRBV6-5, the J gene TRBJ2-5, with D tentatively TRBD1 or TRBD2 (6 bases each). This CDR3 has 14 amino acids. Per germline, CDR1 MNHEY and CDR2 SVGAGI. The V and J ends lost 2 bases and 11 bases respectively, with 18 bases between them.

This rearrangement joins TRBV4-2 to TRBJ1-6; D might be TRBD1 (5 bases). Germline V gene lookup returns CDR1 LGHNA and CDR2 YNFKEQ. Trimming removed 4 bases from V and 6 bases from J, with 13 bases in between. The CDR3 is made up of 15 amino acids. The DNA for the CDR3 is TGTGCCAGCAGCCTATCGGGACTCCGTAATTCACCCCTCCACTTT. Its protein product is CASSLSGLRNSPLHF.

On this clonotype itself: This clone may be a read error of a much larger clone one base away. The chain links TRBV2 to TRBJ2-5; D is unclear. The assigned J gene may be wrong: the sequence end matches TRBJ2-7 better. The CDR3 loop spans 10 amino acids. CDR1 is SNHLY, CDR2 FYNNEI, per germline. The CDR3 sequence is CASRACEQYF. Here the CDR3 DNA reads TGTGCCAGCAGGGCCTGCGAGCAGTACTTC.

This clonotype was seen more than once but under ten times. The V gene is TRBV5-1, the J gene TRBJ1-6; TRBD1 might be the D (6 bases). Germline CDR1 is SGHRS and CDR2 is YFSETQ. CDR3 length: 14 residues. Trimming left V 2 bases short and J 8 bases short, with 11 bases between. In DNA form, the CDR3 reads TGCGCCAGCAGCTTTACAGGGTGGGATTCACCCCTCCACTTT. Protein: CASSFTGWDSPLHF. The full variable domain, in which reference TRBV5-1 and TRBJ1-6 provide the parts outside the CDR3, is KAGVTQTPRYLIKTRGQQVTLSCSPISGHRSVSWYQQTPGQGLQFLFEYFSETQRNKGNFPGRFSGRQFSNSRSEMNVSTLELGDSALYLCASSFTGWDSPLHFGNGTRLTVT.

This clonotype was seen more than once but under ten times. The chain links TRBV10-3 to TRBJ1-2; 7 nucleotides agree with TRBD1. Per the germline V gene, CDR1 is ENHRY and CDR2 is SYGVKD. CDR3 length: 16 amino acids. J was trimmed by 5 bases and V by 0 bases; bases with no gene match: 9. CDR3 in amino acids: CAISESTGNLGYGYTF. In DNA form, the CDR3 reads TGTGCCATCAGTGAGTCGACAGGGAATCTAGGGTATGGCTACACCTTC.